These T cell receptor beta chains were read from a single sample in a study of vaccination and CD4 T cells after COVID-19. TCRdb re-analysed the PCR reads in MiXCR, keeping a single row per CDR3 protein. The table has around 4,100 distinct CDR3 sequences, 38% seen once; the top ten hold roughly 24%. These receptors are not linked to any known antigen. Input material: CD4+ T cells from blood, cultured in vitro. The receptors derive from a human donor who had recovered from COVID-19. Each CDR3 is given with its conserved first and last residue. The D gene is left open where the match is weak. Rows may omit the clone size; those that give it use once, few, many or a size class.

>-|-|TRBV3-1|TRBJ2-7
TGTGCCAGCAGCCAGGGGGCCGAGCAGTACTTC
CASSQGAEQYF
>-|few|TRBV2|TRBJ1-2
TGTGCCAGCGATCCGGATCTAGCTTCCTATGGCTACACCTTC
CASDPDLASYGYTF
>TRBD2|-|TRBV4-2|TRBJ2-1
TGTGCCAGCAGCCAAGACTTGGGTAGGGGGGAACTAGCGGGAGTTCACGATGAGCAGTTCTTC
CASSQDLGRGELAGVHDEQFF
>-|-|TRBV20-1|TRBJ2-1
TGCAGTAGCCGGGGTTTGTACAATGAGCAGTTCTTC
CSSRGLYNEQFF
>-|few|TRBV6-1|TRBJ2-5
TGTGCCCACGCGGGGTCCGGTCAGACCCAGTACTTC
CAHAGSGQTQYF
>TRBD2|large|TRBV6-1|TRBJ2-2
TGTGCCAGCATGAGACGGGAGGGTGGCACCGGGGAGCTGTTTTTT
CASMRREGGTGELFF
>-|few|TRBV11-2|TRBJ2-3
TGTGCCAGCAGTCAAAATCGGTTGACAGATACGCAGTATTTT
CASSQNRLTDTQYF
>-|large|TRBV6-7|TRBJ1-3
TGTGCCAGCAGTTACTATCCCGACCCCCTCGGAGGGGGAAACACCATATATTTT
CASSYYPDPLGGGNTIYF
>-|once|TRBV2|TRBJ2-5
TGTGCCAGCATCCTAGCGGGACAGGGGCAAGAGACCCAGTACTTC
CASILAGQGQETQYF
>-|-|TRBV6-2/TRBV6-3|TRBJ1-6
TGTGCCAGCAGTTACTCGGAATTCGGGGCACCCCTCCACTTT
CASSYSEFGAPLHF
>-|large|TRBV6-1|TRBJ1-1
TGTGCCAGCACCCCGGACACCTTGAACACTGAAGCTTTCTTT
CASTPDTLNTEAFF
>-|-|TRBV27|TRBJ1-5
TGTGCCAGCAGTTTCGTGGGGGCCTATGGCAATCAGCCCCAGCATTTT
CASSFVGAYGNQPQHF
>TRBD2|few|TRBV20-1|TRBJ2-2
TGCAGTGCTACCTGGGGCGGGGGAGATAACACCGGGGAGCTGTTTTTT
CSATWGGGDNTGELFF
>-|-|TRBV7-2|TRBJ1-5
TGTGCCAGCAGCTTAGTGGACCATCAGCCCCAGCATTTT
CASSLVDHQPQHF
>-|medium-sized|TRBV5-6|TRBJ1-2
TGTGCCAGCAGCGAAGGGGAATATGGCTACACCTTC
CASSEGEYGYTF
>-|-|TRBV10-3|TRBJ1-1
TGTGCCATCAGTCCGGGACGGACGAACACTGAAGCTTTCTTT
CAISPGRTNTEAFF
>-|-|TRBV10-1|TRBJ1-6
TGCGCCAGACAGGGCTATGCCTATAATTCACCCCTCCACTTT
CARQGYAYNSPLHF
>-|few|TRBV6-1|TRBJ1-5
TGTGCCAGCAGTGAAGCTGGTTCAGGTTCAAATCAGCCCCAGCATTTT
CASSEAGSGSNQPQHF
>TRBD1|few|TRBV7-3|TRBJ2-1
TGTGCCAGCAGCCCTTACGGACAGGGGGTCGATGAGCAGTTCTTC
CASSPYGQGVDEQFF
>TRBD1|once|TRBV20-1|TRBJ2-2
TGCAGTGCGACGGACAGGGCGAACACCGGGGAGCTGTTTTTT
CSATDRANTGELFF
>-|-|TRBV6-1|TRBJ2-5
TGTGCCAGCAGTAGGACAGTCCAAGAGACCCAGTACTTC
CASSRTVQETQYF
>TRBD2|-|TRBV2|TRBJ2-4
TGTGCCAGCGGACTAGCTGATCTAAACATTCAGTACTTC
CASGLADLNIQYF
>-|few|TRBV19|TRBJ2-7
TGTGCCAGTAGTATTTCGGAGTTCCTCCCCGAGCAGTACTTC
CASSISEFLPEQYF
>-|few|TRBV20-1|TRBJ2-3
TGCAGTCCCGGCCAAACAGATACGCAGTATTTT
CSPGQTDTQYF
>TRBD2|-|TRBV27|TRBJ2-1
TGTGCCAGAAGCCATAGCGGGAGGGGATACAATGAGCAGTTCTTC
CARSHSGRGYNEQFF
>-|-|TRBV19|TRBJ1-6
TGTGCCAGTAGTATTCGCCGGACTTATAATTCACCCCTCCACTTT
CASSIRRTYNSPLHF
>-|once|TRBV6-5|TRBJ2-7
TGTGCCAGCAGTTACCCCCGGGGCGGGTATTTCTACGAGCAGTACTTC
CASSYPRGGYFYEQYF
>-|-|TRBV7-3|TRBJ1-2
TGTGCCAGCAGCTTAGGGCCAGGACCTAACTATGGCTACACCTTC
CASSLGPGPNYGYTF
>-|-|TRBV7-3|TRBJ2-3
TGTGCCAGCAGCCTAGACGGGAACACGGATACGCAGTATTTT
CASSLDGNTDTQYF
>-|few|TRBV7-2|TRBJ2-5
TGTGCCAGCAGCTTTAATGGGGGGCACCAAGAGACCCAGTACTTC
CASSFNGGHQETQYF
>-|few|TRBV7-6|TRBJ1-3
TGTGCCAGCAGCTTAGTGTCTGGAGGGGGGAGCACCATATATTTT
CASSLVSGGGSTIYF
>TRBD1|-|TRBV6-5|TRBJ1-6
TGTGCCAGCAGTTATGACAGGGCGAATTCACCCCTCCACTTT
CASSYDRANSPLHF
>-|-|TRBV14|TRBJ2-7
TGTGCCAGCAGCCCTCTGGGGGTCTACGAGCAGTACTTC
CASSPLGVYEQYF
>TRBD2|-|TRBV20-1|TRBJ2-7
TGCAGTGCTCAGAATCCTAGCGGGAGTAGGTACGAGCAGTACTTC
CSAQNPSGSRYEQYF
>-|few|TRBV11-3|TRBJ2-2
TGTGCCAGCAGCTTTAGGACAGCGAACACCGGGGAGCTGTTTTTT
CASSFRTANTGELFF
>-|few|TRBV12-3/TRBV12-4|TRBJ1-1
TGTGCCAGCAGTCGTCAGGGGATGAACACTGAAGCTTTCTTT
CASSRQGMNTEAFF
>-|-|TRBV7-2|TRBJ2-3
TGTGCCAGCAGCTTAGAGGACGGGGCTGCCGGGACTAGCACAGATACGCAGTATTTT
CASSLEDGAAGTSTDTQYF
>-|medium-sized|TRBV29-1|TRBJ2-5
TGCAGCGTAGGACTGCCCCAAGAGACCCAGTACTTC
CSVGLPQETQYF
>-|-|TRBV6-1|TRBJ2-1
TGTGCCAGCAGTCGACTAGGGATCTCCTACAATGAGCAGTTCTTC
CASSRLGISYNEQFF
>-|once|TRBV7-2|TRBJ2-5
TGTGCCAGCAGCCCCCTTCTAGGGGGGGGGACCCAGTACTTC
CASSPLLGGGTQYF
>-|-|TRBV9|TRBJ1-2
TGTGCCAGCAGCGTAGCAGGACAAAGGTCTCGCTATGGGGGCTACACCTTC
CASSVAGQRSRYGGYTF
>-|few|TRBV19|TRBJ1-2
TGTGCCAGTAGTATAGTCCAGGGGAGCGGCTACACCTTC
CASSIVQGSGYTF
>-|few|TRBV4-3|TRBJ2-3
TGCGCCAGCAGCCAAGATGGGCGGGACCCCGGGGATACGCAGTATTTT
CASSQDGRDPGDTQYF
>TRBD1|-|TRBV6-5|TRBJ1-1
TGTGCCAGCAGTCACTCGGGACAGCCCCTATACGGTGGCACTGAAGCTTTCTTT
CASSHSGQPLYGGTEAFF
>-|few|TRBV2|TRBJ2-2
TGTGCCAGCAGAAAAGGGCTTATGGGGAGCACCGGGGAGCTGTTTTTT
CASRKGLMGSTGELFF
>-|-|TRBV18|TRBJ1-1
TGTGCCAGCTCACCCCTCAGGGATAAGAACACTGAAGCTTTCTTT
CASSPLRDKNTEAFF
>-|-|TRBV11-3|TRBJ2-1
TGTGCCAGCAGCTTACAGGGATATGAGCAGTTCTTC
CASSLQGYEQFF
>-|-|TRBV6-5|TRBJ2-7
TGTGCCAGCAGTTACGGGGGGACGGACAACTACGAGCAGTACTTC
CASSYGGTDNYEQYF
>-|-|TRBV7-4|TRBJ1-1
TGTGCCAGCAGCGCCGGCCTGAACACTGAAGCTTTCTTT
CASSAGLNTEAFF